What follows are 10 T cell receptor beta chains derived from one specimen sequenced in a study of T cell responses to AZD1222 COVID-19 vaccine. Using immunoSEQ multiplex PCR, the repertoire was profiled, and TCRdb retains in-frame clones only, with some absent. Found here are roughly 92,000 clones, approximately 88% of them singletons; the top ten hold 4% to 5%. The specimen comprised peripheral blood, sampled 28 days after the second AZD1222 dose. Receptors were obtained from an adult who received the AZD1222 COVID-19 vaccine.

This chain joins TRBV6-5 and TRBJ1-3, with D possibly TRBD1 on 5 matching bases. There are 14 residues in the CDR3. The ends were cut back, 8 bases at V and 0 bases at J, with 11 bases in the middle. Germline V gives CDR1 MNHEY, CDR2 SVGAGI. CDR3 protein: CASGGELSGNTIYF. CDR3 nucleotides: TGTGCCAGCGGGGGGGAGCTCTCTGGAAACACCATATATTTT.

This chain links TRBV18 with TRBJ1-5; 7 bases match TRBD1. CDR1 KGHSH and CDR2 LQKENI come from the germline V gene. The J segment lost 0 bases and the V segment lost 3 bases, leaving 2 bases of the junction unmatched. The CDR3 is 15 amino acids. CDR3 nucleotides: TGTGCCAGCTCACCGGGACAGAGTAGCAATCAGCCCCAGCATTTT. This codes for CASSPGQSSNQPQHF.

V usage is TRBV27 and J usage is TRBJ1-2; TRBD1 matches 9 bases. This CDR3 is built from 12 residues. Per germline, CDR1 MNHEY and CDR2 SMNVEV (reference sequence). Losses at the gene ends were 6 bases for V and 7 bases for J; bases not matched to a gene: 3. CDR3 region: CASRTGGRGYTF. The CDR3 bases are TGTGCCAGCAGAACAGGGGGCCGTGGCTACACCTTC.

The gene calls are TRBV7-8 and TRBJ2-2; 8 positions agree with TRBD1. Germline V CDR1 and CDR2: SGHVS, FQNEAQ. The CDR3 consists of 14 residues. V lost 1 base, J lost 7 bases, and 2 bases stayed unmatched. CDR3 bases: TGTGCCAGCAGCTTAGGACAGGGGCGCGGGGAGCTGTTTTTT. As protein: CASSLGQGRGELFF.

CDR3 region: CASSPNVGQGATEAFF. CDR3 coding DNA: TGTGCCAGCTCACCCAACGTTGGACAGGGGGCGACTGAAGCTTTCTTT. The gene calls are TRBV18 and TRBJ1-1; TRBD1 aligns across 11 bases. V lost 3 bases, J lost 5 bases, and 8 bases stayed unmatched. The CDR3 runs to 16 residues. CDR1 is KGHSH, CDR2 LQKENI, per germline.

There are a few counts of this clone. The rearrangement joins TRBV6-5 to TRBJ1-4; D call uncertain. Germline CDR1 is MNHEY and CDR2 is SVGAGI. The CDR3 is made up of 14 amino acids. The V end lost 4 bases, the J end lost 8 bases, and 14 bases lay between the germline ends. The CDR3, as DNA: TGTGCCAGCAGTTCGGGTGGGTCGGGAGAAAAACTGTTTTTT. The encoded protein is CASSSGGSGEKLFF.

The chain couples TRBV7-8 to TRBJ2-1; the match to TRBD2 covers 10 bases. The CDR3 runs 15 residues. The trim removed 5 bases at V and 6 bases at J, leaving 7 bases unmatched. The V gene's germline CDR1 is SGHVS and CDR2 FQNEAQ. CDR3 bases: TGTGCCAGCAGCCCATATAGACTAGCGGGCAATGAGCAGTTCTTC. This sequence encodes CASSPYRLAGNEQFF. The full variable domain, completed using reference TRBV7-8 and TRBJ2-1, is GAGVSQSPRYKVAKRGQDVALRCDPISGHVSLFWYQQALGQGPEFLTYFQNEAQLDKSGLPSDRFFAERPEGSVSTLKIQRTQQEDSAVYLCASSPYRLAGNEQFFGPGTRLTVL.

The CDR3 loop is CASSIQGARGYTF. The DNA of the CDR3 is TGTGCCAGCAGTATCCAGGGGGCACGGGGCTACACCTTC. This chain joins TRBV27 and TRBJ1-2; 8 nucleotides match TRBD1. The CDR3 length is 13 residues. Germline V gene data show CDR1 as MNHEY and CDR2 as SMNVEV (reference sequence). The V and J ends lost 5 bases and 8 bases, in that order; junction bases with no gene match: 7.

This chain links TRBV5-1 with TRBJ2-5, with 9 positions matching TRBD1. The germline gives CDR1 SGHRS, CDR2 YFSETQ. This CDR3 is 14 amino acids long. Trimming removed 4 bases from V and 4 bases from J; junction bases left unmatched: 5. This CDR3 reads CASSGHRGRETQYF. CDR3 nucleotides: TGCGCCAGCAGCGGGCACAGGGGGCGAGAGACCCAGTACTTC.

The chain couples TRBV5-6 to TRBJ2-5; 10 positions match TRBD1. The V and J ends lost 4 bases and 0 bases, in that order; junction bases with no gene match: 3. CDR3 length equals 15 residues. Germline V gene sequence: CDR1 SGHDT, CDR2 YYEEEE. The CDR3 loop is CASSPGQGYQETQYF. The CDR3, as DNA: TGTGCCAGCAGCCCGGGACAGGGGTACCAAGAGACCCAGTACTTC.